This T cell receptor beta chain was identified during a study of cytomegalovirus exposure and HLA in healthy donors. Study-wide context: The 90 to 150 validation repertoires used the same platform as the 550 to 800 first-cohort repertoires (as reported by a later analysis).

Libraries were prepared by immunoSEQ multiplex PCR; TCRdb keeps only in-frame clonotypes and omits some of them. Of under 80,000 clones in the sample, 94% are singletons; the top ten hold approximately 3.6%. This clone was counted a few times. The length of the CDR3 is 16 residues. The ends lost 3 bases at V and 3 bases at J; junction bases unmatched: 7. Germline V gives CDR1 SGHRS, CDR2 YFSETQ. The material sequenced was PBMCs. This clonotype was sampled from a woman between 18 and 30 years old in good health and CMV-seropositive. The chain couples TRBV5-1 to TRBJ2-5; TRBD1 agrees at 11 bases. The CDR3: CASSWMGQGGKETQYF. CDR3 nucleotide sequence: TGCGCCAGCAGCTGGATGGGACAGGGGGGGAAAGAGACCCAGTACTTC.